Included here is one TCR beta chain sequence, with context. Its target is not known. TCRalpha and TCRbeta libraries used 5'RACE with constant-segment primers and UMIs. TCRdb recomputed calls from the 5' RACE reads with MiXCR, one row per CDR3 protein. The profile shows 280,000 or so distinct CDR3 sequences, 7% to 10% of them singletons. The sample originates from a study of T-cell memory formation after mild COVID-19. The CDR3 totals 12 residues. Trimming removed 6 bases at V and 6 bases at J, with 9 bases between. CDR1 is SEHNR, CDR2 FQNEAQ, per germline (reference sequence). Findings of the study overall: Shrinking CD4+ clones resided mostly in CM and EM, and CD8+ ones in EMRA.

The sequencing input was PBMCs or a T cell subset sorted from them (not recorded which). V usage is TRBV7-9 and J usage is TRBJ2-1; maybe TRBD1 (5 bases). The TCR sequence derives from a man aged 18 to 30 who had mild COVID-19 (a few samples of this study predate the infection). Cell type and time point are not known. The CDR3 loop is CASRPRVNEQFF. DNA of the CDR3: TGTGCCAGCAGACCCAGGGTCAATGAGCAGTTCTTC.